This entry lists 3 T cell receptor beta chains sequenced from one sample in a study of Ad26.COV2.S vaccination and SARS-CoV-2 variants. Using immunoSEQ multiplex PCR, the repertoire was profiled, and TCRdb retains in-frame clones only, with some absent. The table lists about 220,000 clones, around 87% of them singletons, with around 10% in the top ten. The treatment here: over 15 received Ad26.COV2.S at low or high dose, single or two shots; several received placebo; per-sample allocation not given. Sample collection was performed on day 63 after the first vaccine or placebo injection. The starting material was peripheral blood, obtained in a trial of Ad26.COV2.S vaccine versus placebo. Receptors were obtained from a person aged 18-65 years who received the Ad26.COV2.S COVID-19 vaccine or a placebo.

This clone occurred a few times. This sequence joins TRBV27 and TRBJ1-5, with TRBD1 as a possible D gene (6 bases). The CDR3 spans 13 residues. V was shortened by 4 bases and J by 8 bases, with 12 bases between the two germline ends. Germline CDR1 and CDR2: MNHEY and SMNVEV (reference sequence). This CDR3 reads CASSYSGEKPQHF. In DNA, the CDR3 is TGTGCCAGCAGTTACTCAGGGGAGAAGCCCCAGCATTTT.

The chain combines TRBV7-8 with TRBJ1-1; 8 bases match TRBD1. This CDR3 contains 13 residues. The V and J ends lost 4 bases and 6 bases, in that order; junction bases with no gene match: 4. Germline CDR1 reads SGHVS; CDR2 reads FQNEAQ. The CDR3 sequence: CASSYRTGPEAFF. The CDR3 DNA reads TGTGCCAGCAGCTATAGGACAGGGCCTGAAGCTTTCTTT. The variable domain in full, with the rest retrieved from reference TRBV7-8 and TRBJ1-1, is GAGVSQSPRYKVAKRGQDVALRCDPISGHVSLFWYQQALGQGPEFLTYFQNEAQLDKSGLPSDRFFAERPEGSVSTLKIQRTQQEDSAVYLCASSYRTGPEAFFGQGTRLTVV.

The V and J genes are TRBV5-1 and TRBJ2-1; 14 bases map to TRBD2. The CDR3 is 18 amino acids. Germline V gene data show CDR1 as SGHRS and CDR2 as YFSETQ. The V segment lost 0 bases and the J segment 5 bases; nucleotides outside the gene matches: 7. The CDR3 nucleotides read TGCGCCAGCAGCTTGGGACTAGCGGGAGGGCCTGTTGACAATGAGCAGTTCTTC. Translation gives CASSLGLAGGPVDNEQFF. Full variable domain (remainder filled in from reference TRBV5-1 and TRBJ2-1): KAGVTQTPRYLIKTRGQQVTLSCSPISGHRSVSWYQQTPGQGLQFLFEYFSETQRNKGNFPGRFSGRQFSNSRSEMNVSTLELGDSALYLCASSLGLAGGPVDNEQFFGPGTRLTVL.